This TCR beta chain stems from a study of blood T cell repertoires in COVID-19. Whole-study context: Collection of acute and convalescent COVID-19 samples took place in the United States, Italy and Spain. Sources were T cells, B-cell-depleted T cells, or PBMCs; the material itself was cDNA or gDNA.

This clone occurred once. The CDR3 has 15 residues. V dropped 1 base and J dropped 0; count of bases not matched to a gene: 1. CDR1 is MNHNS and CDR2 is SASEGT in the germline V gene. Clones were read by immunoSEQ multiplex PCR, and TCRdb kept only the in-frame ones, dropping some. The sample includes roughly 250,000 clones, about 88% seen only once; the top ten take roughly 2%. The specimen was peripheral blood. The sequence was obtained from a woman between 40 and 50 years old who had recovered from COVID-19. The chain joins TRBV6-1 to TRBJ2-7, with TRBD1 matching over 9 bases. This CDR3 is CASSEGTGVSYEQYF. DNA for the CDR3: TGTGCCAGCAGTGAAGGGACAGGGGTCTCCTACGAGCAGTACTTC.